Below, one T cell receptor beta chain is given with its context. The CDR3 loop spans 14 amino acids. V was clipped by 4 bases and J by 5 bases, with 12 bases between them. Germline V lookup: CDR1 MNHEY, CDR2 SVGAGI. Authors' analysis steps: Using reference gene primer amplification, nucleated cell counts were estimated. Generated by immunoSEQ multiplex PCR, the TCRdb table keeps only in-frame clones and is missing some. V and J calls and clone size are given by that table; D and trimming were obtained from the DNA. This sample has about 210,000 clones; around three quarters occur once, and the top ten carry about 7%. These data belong to a study of blood T cell repertoires in COVID-19. About the research overall: Acute and convalescent COVID-19 specimens originated in the United States, Italy and Spain. In each case, the material was cDNA or gDNA derived from T cells, B-cell-depleted T cells, or PBMCs.

This sequence joins TRBV6-5 and TRBJ2-1; TRBD2 is a possible D gene (6 bases). The origin of this receptor is a woman in her 70s with acute or convalescent COVID-19. Sequenced material: peripheral blood. This CDR3 reads CASSLTSTNNEQFF. For the CDR3, the DNA is TGTGCCAGCAGTTTAACTAGCACGAACAATGAGCAGTTCTTC.